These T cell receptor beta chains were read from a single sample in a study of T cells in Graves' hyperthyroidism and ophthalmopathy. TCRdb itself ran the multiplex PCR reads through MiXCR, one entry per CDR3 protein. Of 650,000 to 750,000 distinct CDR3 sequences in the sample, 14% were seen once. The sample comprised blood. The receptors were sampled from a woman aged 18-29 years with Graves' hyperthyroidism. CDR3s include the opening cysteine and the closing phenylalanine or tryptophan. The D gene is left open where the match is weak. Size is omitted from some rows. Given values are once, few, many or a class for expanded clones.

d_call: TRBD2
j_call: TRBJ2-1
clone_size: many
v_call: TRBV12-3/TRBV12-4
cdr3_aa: CASRRLAGGIEQFF
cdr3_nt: TGTGCCAGCAGACGCCTAGCGGGAGGGATTGAGCAGTTCTTC

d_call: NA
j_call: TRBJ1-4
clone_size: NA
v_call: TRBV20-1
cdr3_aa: CSARDWRGEKLFF
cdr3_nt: TGCAGTGCTAGAGATTGGAGGGGCGAAAAACTGTTTTTT

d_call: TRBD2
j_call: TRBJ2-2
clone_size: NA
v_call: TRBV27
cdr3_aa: CASSSMRGLAGSNTGELFF
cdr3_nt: TGTGCCAGCAGTTCTATGAGAGGACTAGCGGGGTCTAACACCGGGGAGCTGTTTTTT

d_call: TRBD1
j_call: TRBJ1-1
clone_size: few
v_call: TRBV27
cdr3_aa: CASSRPQGGYGTEAFF
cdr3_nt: TGTGCCAGCAGTCGACCACAGGGGGGGTACGGCACTGAAGCTTTCTTT

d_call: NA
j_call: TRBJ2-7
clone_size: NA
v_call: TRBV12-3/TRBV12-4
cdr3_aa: CASSLTPAYEQYF
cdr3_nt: TGTGCCAGCAGTTTGACTCCCGCCTACGAGCAGTACTTC

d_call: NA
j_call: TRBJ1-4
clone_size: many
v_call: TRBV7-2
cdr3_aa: CASSLAGTRGNEKLFF
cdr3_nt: TGTGCCAGCAGCTTAGCGGGGACAAGGGGTAATGAAAAACTGTTTTTT

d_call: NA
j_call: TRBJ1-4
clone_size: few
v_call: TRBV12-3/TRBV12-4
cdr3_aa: CASRTQGSEKLFF
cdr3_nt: TGTGCCAGCAGAACGCAGGGTTCTGAAAAACTGTTTTTT

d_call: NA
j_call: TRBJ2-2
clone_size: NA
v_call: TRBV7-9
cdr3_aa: CASNGVSGELFF
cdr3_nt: TGTGCCAGCAACGGAGTATCCGGGGAGCTGTTTTTT

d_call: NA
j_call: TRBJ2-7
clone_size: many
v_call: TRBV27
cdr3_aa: CASSLRRIDEQYF
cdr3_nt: TGTGCCAGCAGTTTACGAAGGATCGACGAGCAGTACTTC

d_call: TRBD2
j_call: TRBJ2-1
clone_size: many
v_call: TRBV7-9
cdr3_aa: CASSLVGREKSGEQFF
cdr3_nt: TGTGCCAGCAGCTTAGTGGGGCGGGAGAAGTCGGGTGAGCAGTTCTTC